Below are 18 T cell receptor beta chains sequenced from a single sample in a study of cytomegalovirus exposure and HLA in healthy donors. Only in-frame clones appear in the TCRdb table, and some are missing; sequencing was by immunoSEQ multiplex PCR. The repertoire holds approximately 220,000 clones, with 85% to 95% as singletons. The sequencing sample was made of PBMCs. Source of these receptors: a woman under 30 in good health and CMV-seronegative.

This chain links TRBV30 with TRBJ2-5; weak D call: TRBD2 (6 bases). CDR3 size: 15 residues. Germline V gives CDR1 GTSNPN, CDR2 SVGIG (reference sequence). Trimming cost V 4 bases and J 4 bases, with 19 bases left between them. The CDR3 region is CAWKAGFPGGETQYF. The CDR3 bases are TGTGCCTGGAAAGCTGGTTTTCCCGGGGGAGAGACCCAGTACTTC.

The rearrangement joins TRBV5-1 to TRBJ2-7; 8 bases are a match to TRBD1. Germline CDR1 and CDR2: SGHRS and YFSETQ. The CDR3 runs 15 residues. The V segment lost 4 bases and the J segment 2 bases; nucleotides outside the gene matches: 8. This chain's CDR3 is CASSPPGQAPYEQYF. In DNA, the CDR3 is TGCGCCAGCAGCCCCCCGGGACAGGCGCCCTACGAGCAGTACTTC.

V gene TRBV30 combines with J gene TRBJ2-7; 7 nucleotides match TRBD2. This CDR3 spans 12 amino acids. The trim removed 6 bases at V and 0 bases at J, leaving 2 bases unmatched. In germline, CDR1 is GTSNPN, CDR2 SVGIG (reference sequence). CDR3: CACGTISYEQYF. DNA of the CDR3: TGTGCCTGTGGGACTATCTCCTACGAGCAGTACTTC.

The J gene is TRBJ1-1, the V gene TRBV5-1, with D possibly matching TRBD1 (5 bases). The CDR3 is 14 residues long. Trimming pared 0 bases from V and 4 bases from J, leaving 10 bases between. Germline V gives CDR1 SGHRS, CDR2 YFSETQ. DNA for the CDR3: TGCGCCAGCAGCTTGGAGGGGTCTGTCACTGAAGCTTTCTTT. This codes for CASSLEGSVTEAFF.

CDR3 sequence: CASSNRQGAQAFF. For the CDR3, the DNA is TGTGCCAGCAGTAACCGACAGGGGGCGCAGGCTTTCTTT. This chain links TRBV27 with TRBJ1-1; 10 nucleotides line up with TRBD1. The CDR3 has 13 amino acids. Trimming removed 5 bases from V and 11 bases from J; junction bases left unmatched: 8. Germline V lookup: CDR1 MNHEY, CDR2 SMNVEV (reference sequence).

The chain uses TRBV7-8 and TRBJ2-1, with D perhaps TRBD2 (6 bases). This CDR3 comprises 18 residues. The ends were cut back, 1 base at V and 6 bases at J, with 22 bases in the middle. CDR1 and CDR2 from the germline V gene are SGHVS and FQNEAQ. The CDR3 DNA is TGTGCCAGCAGCTTAGGGGGAGCCCAAACGGGAGCCGTCAATGAGCAGTTCTTC. The encoded protein is CASSLGGAQTGAVNEQFF.

V gene TRBV6-5 combines with J gene TRBJ2-7, with 10 bases fitting TRBD2. V gave up 5 bases and J gave up 2 bases; unmatched junction bases: 6. CDR1 is MNHEY and CDR2 is SVGAGI in the germline V gene. The CDR3 length is 15 residues. CDR3 sequence reads: CASSARTSGTYEQYF. Written as DNA, the CDR3 is TGTGCCAGCAGTGCCCGGACTAGCGGAACCTACGAGCAGTACTTC.

V is TRBV19 and J is TRBJ2-7, with D perhaps TRBD2 (5 bases). The V gene lost 3 bases and the J gene lost 2 bases, with 8 bases spanning the gap. The germline V gene has CDR1 LNHDA and CDR2 SQIVND (reference sequence). The CDR3 consists of 13 residues. CDR3 coding DNA: TGTGCCAGTAGTATTGGACTTGCCTACGAGCAGTACTTC. This codes for CASSIGLAYEQYF.

The V and J genes are TRBV10-2 and TRBJ1-1, with 7 bases matching TRBD1. Trimming at V came to 7 bases and at J to 7 bases, leaving 6 bases not matched to a gene. This CDR3 is built from 12 residues. Germline V gene data show CDR1 as WSHSY and CDR2 as SAAADI. The CDR3 spells CASTEGGGEAFF. The CDR3 DNA follows: TGCGCCAGCACCGAAGGGGGCGGTGAAGCTTTCTTT.

The V gene is TRBV6-1, the J gene TRBJ2-2; no reliable D call. The CDR3 consists of 11 residues. From germline, CDR1 is MNHNS and CDR2 SASEGT. V lost 8 bases and J 5 bases, leaving 6 bases between the germline ends. CDR3 bases: TGTGCCAGCTCGAGGACCGGGGAGCTGTTTTTT. Protein sequence: CASSRTGELFF.

The CDR3, as DNA: TGTGCCAGCAGCCCACAGGGGCTCAATCAGCCCCAGCATTTT. Its protein is CASSPQGLNQPQHF. V gene TRBV9 combines with J gene TRBJ1-5, with 7 bases that match TRBD1. The CDR3 spans 14 residues. V shed 4 bases, J shed 3 bases, and the junction held 4 bases outside the gene matches. Germline V gene lookup returns CDR1 SGDLS and CDR2 YYNGEE.

This chain joins TRBV7-9 and TRBJ2-5, with TRBD2 matching 7 bases. The V and J ends lost 3 bases and 5 bases, in that order; junction bases with no gene match: 6. CDR3 size: 14 residues. Germline V lookup: CDR1 SEHNR, CDR2 FQNEAQ (reference sequence). For the CDR3, the DNA is TGTGCCAGCAGCTTGCCAGCGGGATCGGAGACCCAGTACTTC. Residues: CASSLPAGSETQYF. Looking up the rest from reference TRBV7-9 and TRBJ2-5 gives the full variable domain: DTGVSQNPRHKITKRGQNVTFRCDPISEHNRLYWYRQTLGQGPEFLTYFQNEAQLEKSRLLSDRFSAERPKGSFSTLEIQRTEQGDSAMYLCASSLPAGSETQYFGPGTRLLVL.

This clone was observed a single time. This sequence joins TRBV9 and TRBJ1-1; the D is unclear. Germline CDR1 reads SGDLS; CDR2 reads YYNGEE. The V and J ends lost 0 bases and 6 bases respectively, with 9 bases between them. The CDR3 totals 13 residues. This CDR3 reads CASSVAGLAEAFF. CDR3 coding DNA: TGTGCCAGCAGCGTAGCGGGTTTAGCTGAAGCTTTCTTT.

The chain joins TRBV30 to TRBJ1-5, with 9 bases that match TRBD1. The CDR3 is 15 amino acids. CDR1 and CDR2 from the germline V gene are GTSNPN and SVGIG (reference sequence). The V segment lost 4 bases and the J segment 6 bases; nucleotides outside the gene matches: 10. The CDR3 protein is CAWTEGQGRGQPQHF. The CDR3 nucleotides are TGTGCCTGGACCGAGGGACAGGGTAGGGGTCAGCCCCAGCATTTT. The whole variable domain, filled in from reference TRBV30 and TRBJ1-5, reads SQTIHQWPATLVQPVGSPLSLECTVEGTSNPNLYWYRQAAGRGLQLLFYSVGIGQISSEVPQNLSASRPQDRQFILSSKKLLLSDSGFYLCAWTEGQGRGQPQHFGDGTRLSIL.

This chain links TRBV9 with TRBJ2-7, with 16 bases matching TRBD2. The V and J ends lost 4 bases and 3 bases, in that order; junction bases with no gene match: 13. CDR3 length equals 19 residues. Germline loops: CDR1 SGDLS, CDR2 YYNGEE. For the CDR3, the DNA is TGTGCCAGCAGCCCGAGGTCTGGGACTAGCGGGAGGGGTATCTACGAGCAGTACTTC. Protein product: CASSPRSGTSGRGIYEQYF.

In its sample, this clone was seen a few times. The rearrangement joins TRBV9 to TRBJ1-1; TRBD1 matches at 9 bases. Germline values: CDR1 SGDLS, CDR2 YYNGEE. The CDR3 loop spans 13 amino acids. After removal of 4 bases from V and 5 bases from J, the junction contained 3 bases not matched to a gene. As DNA, the CDR3 is TGTGCCAGCAGCACCGGGACAGGGACTGAAGCTTTCTTT. It yields the protein CASSTGTGTEAFF.

The V gene is TRBV9, the J gene TRBJ2-7; no clear D gene. This CDR3 contains 14 residues. V dropped 4 bases and J dropped 0 bases, with 11 bases sitting between them. Germline CDR1 and CDR2: SGDLS and YYNGEE. This CDR3 is CASSLGAGSYEQYF. DNA of the CDR3: TGTGCCAGCAGCCTAGGTGCAGGCTCCTACGAGCAGTACTTC.

This CDR3 reads CASSSTEDGNNEKLFF. CDR3 DNA: TGTGCCAGCAGCTCCACCGAGGACGGGAATAATGAAAAACTGTTTTTT. The chain uses TRBV5-4 and TRBJ1-4, with D unclear. Looked up from germline, CDR1 is SGHNT and CDR2 is YYREEE (reference sequence). CDR3 length: 16 residues. Trimming shortened V by 3 bases and J by 4 bases, and 16 bases separated the two germline ends.